This T cell receptor beta chain was captured by sequencing in a study of blood T cells in healthy people across ages. For the study at large: Per two T cells, about one barcoded beta molecule was captured through template switching. Study conclusions and caveats: As age increased, TCR beta diversity per million T cells fell in a roughly linear fashion. Naive CD4+ cell counts and diversity both ran higher in long-lived than in aged donors.

The CDR3 covers 16 residues. Germline V lookup: CDR1 MNHNS, CDR2 SASEGT. V was trimmed by 10 bases and J by 2 bases, leaving 23 bases between them. To note about this clonotype: Its antigen is not known.

A second PCR, run for about 7 to 11 cycles, used a sample-barcoded 5' primer plus a J-beta primer mix. Every sample gave at least 3 million paired-end reads containing CDR3. Via MiXCR, TCRdb re-called the 5' RACE reads, giving one row per CDR3 protein. The top ten hold about 6.7% of the sample, which has about 1.4 million distinct CDR3 sequences, roughly 64% seen once. The chain recombines TRBV6-1 with TRBJ2-5; no reliable D call. What was sequenced was blood. The TCR sequence derives from a man younger than 35 in good health. This CDR3 reads CATRFPVRALQETQYF. In DNA form, the CDR3 reads TGTGCCACCCGATTCCCTGTACGGGCCCTTCAAGAGACCCAGTACTTC.